Below, one T cell receptor (beta chain) is given with its context. A much larger clone lies a single base off, so this may be a read error. The data were taken from a study of tumor-infiltrating lymphocytes in glioblastoma multiforme. Multiple V-beta primers and a C-beta primer amplified TCRB from RNA. TCRdb fed the multiplex PCR reads into MiXCR, producing one record per CDR3 protein. Of some 32,000 distinct CDR3 sequences in the sample, roughly 64% were seen once. Trimming took 0 bases from V and 6 from J; bases not matched to a gene: 11. The CDR3 sequence is 17 residues long. The germline CDR1 and CDR2 sequences are SGHNT and YENEEA.

V usage is TRBV11-3 and J usage is TRBJ2-1; 7 nucleotides align to TRBD2. Sequenced input: brain tumor tissue. The receptor was derived from a male donor with glioblastoma. DNA of the CDR3: TGTGCCAGCAGCTTAGAGGGAGGACTAGGCGTCTCCAATGAGCAGTTCTTC. As protein: CASSLEGGLGVSNEQFF.